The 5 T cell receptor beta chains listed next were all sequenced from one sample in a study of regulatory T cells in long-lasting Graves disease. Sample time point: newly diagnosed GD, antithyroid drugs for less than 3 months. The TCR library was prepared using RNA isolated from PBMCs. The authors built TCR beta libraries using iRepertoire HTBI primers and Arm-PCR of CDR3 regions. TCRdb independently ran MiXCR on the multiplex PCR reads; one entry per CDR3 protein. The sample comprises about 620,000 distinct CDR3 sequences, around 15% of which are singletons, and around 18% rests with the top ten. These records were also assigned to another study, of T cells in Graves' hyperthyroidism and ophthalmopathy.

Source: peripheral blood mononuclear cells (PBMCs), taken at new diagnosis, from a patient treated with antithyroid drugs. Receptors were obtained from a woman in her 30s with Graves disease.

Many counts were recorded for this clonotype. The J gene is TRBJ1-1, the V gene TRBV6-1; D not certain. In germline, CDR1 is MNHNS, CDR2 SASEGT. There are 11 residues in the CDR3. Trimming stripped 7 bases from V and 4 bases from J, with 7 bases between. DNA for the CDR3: TGTGCCAGCAAGATGGGCACTGAAGCTTTCTTT. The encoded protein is CASKMGTEAFF.

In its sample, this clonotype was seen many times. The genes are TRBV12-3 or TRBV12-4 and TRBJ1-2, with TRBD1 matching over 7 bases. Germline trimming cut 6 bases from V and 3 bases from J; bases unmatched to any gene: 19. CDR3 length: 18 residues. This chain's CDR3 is CASRPRQGLTPAYYGYTF. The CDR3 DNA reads TGTGCCAGCAGGCCAAGACAGGGTTTAACCCCAGCCTACTATGGCTACACCTTC.

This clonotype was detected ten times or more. Written as DNA, the CDR3 is TGTGCCAGCAGCCTAGGGGGTTGGACAGATACGCAGTATTTT. Translating it yields CASSLGGWTDTQYF. The V call is TRBV5-8, the J call TRBJ2-3; D is possibly TRBD1 (6 bases). This CDR3 has 14 amino acids. Trimming took off 4 bases at V and 3 bases at J, with 12 bases between the two ends. Germline lookup yields CDR1 SGHTS and CDR2 YDEGEE.

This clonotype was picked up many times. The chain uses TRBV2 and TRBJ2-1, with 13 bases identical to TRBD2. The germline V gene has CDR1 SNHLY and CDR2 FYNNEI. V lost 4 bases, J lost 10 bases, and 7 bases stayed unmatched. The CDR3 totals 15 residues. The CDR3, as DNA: TGTGCCAGCAGTGCGGGACTAGCGGGATTTGAAGAGCAGTTCTTC. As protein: CASSAGLAGFEEQFF. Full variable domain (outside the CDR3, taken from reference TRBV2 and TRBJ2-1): EPEVTQTPSHQVTQMGQEVILRCVPISNHLYFYWYRQILGQKVEFLVSFYNNEISEKSEIFDDQFSVERPDGSNFTLKIRSTKLEDSAMYFCASSAGLAGFEEQFFGPGTRLTVL.

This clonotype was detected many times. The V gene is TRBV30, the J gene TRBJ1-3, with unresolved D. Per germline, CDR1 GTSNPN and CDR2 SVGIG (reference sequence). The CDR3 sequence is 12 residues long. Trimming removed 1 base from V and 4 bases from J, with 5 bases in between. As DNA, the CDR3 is TGTGCCTGGAGTGCCTCCGGAAACACCATATATTTT. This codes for CAWSASGNTIYF. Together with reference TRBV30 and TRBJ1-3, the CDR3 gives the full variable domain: SQTIHQWPATLVQPVGSPLSLECTVEGTSNPNLYWYRQAAGRGLQLLFYSVGIGQISSEVPQNLSASRPQDRQFILSSKKLLLSDSGFYLCAWSASGNTIYFGEGSWLTVV.